This TCR beta chain was identified in a study of CD8+CD57+ T cells in acquired aplastic anemia. For the study at large: Yields of DNA that came from sorted CD4+ and CD8+ cells averaged roughly 3.3 ug.

This clonotype was recorded many times. Genomic DNA was employed as the template in profiling TCR beta VDJ and CDR3. TCRdb reprocessed the reads via MiXCR and lists one record per CDR3 protein. This table has some 150,000 distinct CDR3 sequences, 47% appearing once. Patients sequenced had flow cytometry evidence of CD8+CD57+ cell expansion. Trimming cost V 0 bases and J 10 bases, with 6 bases left between them. The CDR3 length is 10 residues. Germline assignment: CDR1 DFQATT and CDR2 SNEGSKA (reference sequence). The sequencing input was sorted CD4+, CD8+, or CD8+CD57+ T cells (not recorded which) from PBMCs. This sequence originates from a human donor with aplastic anemia. This chain links TRBV20-1 with TRBJ1-2, with D uncertain. This CDR3 reads CSARDYLYTF. CDR3 DNA sequence: TGCAGTGCTAGAGATTACCTCTACACCTTC.